Listed below are T cell receptor beta chains from one sample, sequenced in a study of blood T cell repertoires in COVID-19. TCRdb keeps only in-frame clones here, not all; method: immunoSEQ multiplex PCR. This table holds roughly 63,000 clones, 79% found once. Sequencing input: peripheral blood. These receptors originate from a human donor in a cohort sampled during active COVID-19. CDR3s include the opening cysteine and the closing phenylalanine or tryptophan. The D gene is left open where the match is weak. A clone size is listed for some rows: how often the clone was seen (once, few, many), or a class if it is expanded.

D gene,V gene,CDR3 length,clone size,J gene,CDR3 protein,CDR3 DNA
TRBD1,TRBV6-6,14,.,TRBJ1-2,CASSPTGGFYGYTF,TGTGCCAGCAGCCCGACAGGGGGATTCTATGGCTACACCTTC
TRBD1,TRBV28,14,.,TRBJ1-2,CASSFEGQSYGYTF,TGTGCCAGCAGTTTTGAGGGACAGTCTTATGGCTACACCTTC
.,TRBV7-3,12,many,TRBJ1-1,CASSSGGVEAFF,TGTGCCAGCAGCTCCGGGGGGGTTGAAGCTTTCTTT
.,TRBV7-2,11,.,TRBJ1-2,CASSARDGYTF,TGTGCCAGCAGCGCCAGGGATGGCTACACCTTC
.,TRBV27,15,.,TRBJ2-7,CASSFRTTSAYEQYF,TGTGCCAGCAGTTTCCGGACTACCTCCGCCTACGAGCAGTACTTC
.,TRBV2,11,few,TRBJ1-2,CASSVGDGYTF,TGTGCCAGCAGTGTGGGAGATGGCTACACCTTC
TRBD1,TRBV7-6,17,few,TRBJ1-5,CASSLLDRETRGQPQHF,TGTGCCAGCAGCTTATTGGACAGGGAAACGAGGGGTCAGCCCCAGCATTTT
.,TRBV5-1,15,.,TRBJ1-6,CASNEIGESNSPLHF,TGCGCCAGCAACGAAATCGGGGAATCTAATTCACCCCTCCACTTT
TRBD1,TRBV4-1,15,.,TRBJ1-1,CASSQGQGAYTEAFF,TGCGCCAGCAGCCAAGGACAGGGGGCATACACTGAAGCTTTCTTT
.,TRBV6-5,14,.,TRBJ2-7,CATKGGEGPYEQYF,TGTGCCACCAAAGGGGGGGAGGGCCCCTACGAGCAGTACTTC
TRBD1,TRBV19,16,.,TRBJ2-6,CASSIWDSSGANVLTF,TGTGCCAGTAGTATTTGGGACAGCTCTGGGGCCAACGTCCTGACTTTC
TRBD1,TRBV28,15,.,TRBJ2-7,CASSLGTGGTYEQYF,TGTGCCAGCAGTTTGGGGACAGGTGGAACCTACGAGCAGTACTTC
.,TRBV6-5,14,.,TRBJ2-7,CASSQNRATYEQYF,TGTGCCAGCAGCCAAAACAGGGCAACCTACGAGCAGTACTTC
TRBD1,TRBV7-3,13,few,TRBJ2-7,CASSRDRDGEQYF,TGTGCCAGCAGCCGGGACAGGGATGGCGAGCAGTACTTC
.,TRBV19,14,few,TRBJ2-6,CASTPTGGANVLTF,TGTGCCAGTACCCCGACTGGTGGGGCCAACGTCCTGACTTTC
TRBD2,TRBV9,16,.,TRBJ2-7,CASSVGGGIGAYEQYF,TGTGCCAGCAGCGTAGGCGGGGGTATTGGGGCCTACGAGCAGTACTTC
.,TRBV7-9,16,.,TRBJ2-2,CASSSRDNPGTGELFF,TGTGCCAGCAGCTCCCGGGACAACCCAGGGACCGGGGAGCTGTTTTTT
TRBD1,TRBV4-2,15,.,TRBJ2-5,CASSQAQGSGETQYF,TGTGCCAGCAGCCAGGCACAGGGGTCAGGGGAGACCCAGTACTTC
TRBD1,TRBV30,13,.,TRBJ1-2,CAWRPGQGLGYTF,TGTGCCTGGAGACCGGGACAGGGGCTAGGCTACACCTTC
.,TRBV7-8,15,.,TRBJ1-2,CASSLVGQGKGGYTF,TGTGCCAGCAGCTTAGTAGGGCAGGGGAAAGGAGGCTACACCTTC
TRBD2,TRBV13,16,.,TRBJ2-2,CASSPGLADLTGELFF,TGTGCCAGCAGCCCCGGACTAGCGGACCTCACCGGGGAGCTGTTTTTT
.,TRBV19,13,.,TRBJ2-3,CASLQGGTDTQYF,TGTGCCAGCCTTCAGGGGGGCACGGATACGCAGTATTTT
.,TRBV4-3,14,.,TRBJ2-5,CASSQEEGRVTQYF,TGCGCCAGCAGCCAAGAGGAGGGCCGGGTGACCCAGTACTTC
.,TRBV18,12,.,TRBJ1-2,CASSPPGYGYTF,TGTGCCAGCTCACCGCCCGGGTATGGCTACACCTTC
TRBD1,TRBV24-1,16,.,TRBJ2-5,CATSEGGTGGRETQYF,TGTGCCACCAGTGAGGGTGGGACAGGGGGCAGGGAGACCCAGTACTTC
.,TRBV27,13,few,TRBJ2-7,CASSPDGTYEQYF,TGTGCCAGCAGTCCGGACGGGACCTACGAGCAGTACTTC
.,TRBV15,15,.,TRBJ2-7,CATSSRRGGRYEQYF,TGTGCCACCAGCAGCCGCCGGGGAGGCCGGTACGAGCAGTACTTC
TRBD2,TRBV27,14,once,TRBJ2-7,CASTPAGGSYEQYF,TGTGCCAGCACCCCAGCGGGAGGCTCCTACGAGCAGTACTTC
.,TRBV3-1/TRBV3-2,17,.,TRBJ2-6,CASSQDQGGPGANVLTF,TGTGCCAGCAGCCAAGATCAAGGCGGGCCTGGGGCCAACGTCCTGACTTTC
TRBD1,TRBV30,15,.,TRBJ1-4,CAWSRDRVSNEKLFF,TGTGCCTGGAGCCGGGACAGGGTTTCTAATGAAAAACTGTTTTTT
.,TRBV7-9,15,.,TRBJ2-3,CASSLTQGLGDTQYF,TGTGCCAGCAGTTTGACCCAGGGTTTAGGAGATACGCAGTATTTT
.,TRBV6-2/TRBV6-3,13,.,TRBJ2-7,CASSYPDYGEQYF,TGTGCCAGCAGTTATCCCGACTACGGCGAGCAGTACTTC
TRBD2,TRBV30,16,.,TRBJ2-1,CAWSLAGGSSYNEQFF,TGTGCCTGGTCGTTAGCGGGAGGGAGCTCCTACAATGAGCAGTTCTTC
.,TRBV15,15,.,TRBJ1-6,CATSRDKGANSPLHF,TGTGCCACCAGCAGAGATAAAGGGGCTAATTCACCCCTCCACTTT
.,TRBV4-2,16,.,TRBJ2-1,CASSQGPAGGNGEQFF,TGTGCCAGCAGCCAAGGGCCGGCTGGCGGGAACGGTGAGCAGTTCTTC